This note documents a single T cell receptor (beta chain) sequence. Its cognate antigen is unknown. Time point given: persistent/refractory GD, antithyroid drugs over 5 years with positive TRAb. The TCR library used RNA extracted from PBMCs. The data belong to a study of regulatory T cells in long-lasting Graves disease. Study information: A definition of persistent Graves' disease required over 5 years of antithyroid drugs plus positive TSH receptor antibodies.

Overall study findings and caveats: There was favoring of TRBV28, TRBJ1-2 and TRBJ2-5 in persistent disease.

Per germline, CDR1 SGHTA and CDR2 FQGTGA. CDR3 size: 13 residues. Trimming took 8 bases from V and 5 from J, leaving 14 bases between them. Arm-PCR with iRepertoire HTBI primers amplified the CDR3 regions for these TCR beta libraries. Each CDR3 protein is one row after TCRdb ran MiXCR on the multiplex PCR reads. The sample consists of some 340,000 distinct CDR3 sequences, more than 20% of them appearing once. This sequence joins TRBV7-3 and TRBJ2-3; D possibly uses TRBD1 or TRBD2 (6 bases each). This sequence was found in a woman aged 40 to 50 with Graves disease. Here the sequenced sample was peripheral blood mononuclear cells (PBMCs), taken when the disease was refractory, from a patient treated with antithyroid drugs. CDR3 region: CASGVADRDTQYF. The CDR3 region has the DNA TGTGCCAGCGGGGTAGCGGACAGAGATACGCAGTATTTT.